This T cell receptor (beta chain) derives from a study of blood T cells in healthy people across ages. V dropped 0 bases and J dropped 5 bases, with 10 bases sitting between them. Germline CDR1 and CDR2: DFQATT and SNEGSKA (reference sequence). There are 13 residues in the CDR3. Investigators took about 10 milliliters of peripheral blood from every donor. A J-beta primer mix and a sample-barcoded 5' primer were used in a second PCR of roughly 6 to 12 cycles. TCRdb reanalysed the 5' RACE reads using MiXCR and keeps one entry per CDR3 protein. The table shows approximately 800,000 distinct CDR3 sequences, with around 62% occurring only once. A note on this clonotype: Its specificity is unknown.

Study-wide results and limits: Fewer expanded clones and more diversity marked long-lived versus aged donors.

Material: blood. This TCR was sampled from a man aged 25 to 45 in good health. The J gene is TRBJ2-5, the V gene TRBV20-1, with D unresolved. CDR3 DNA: TGCAGTGCTAGAGACAGCCACTTCGAGACCCAGTACTTC. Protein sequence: CSARDSHFETQYF.